Only one count was recorded for the clone carrying this T cell receptor (beta chain). The sample is drawn from a study of tissue T cells after allogeneic stem cell transplantation. Method: immunoSEQ multiplex PCR; TCRdb's copy keeps in-frame clones and lacks some. This sample carries over 25,000 clones, roughly 85% of them seen once, and the ten largest clones take roughly 3.5%. This receptor was obtained from a woman aged 18-49 years who later had graft-versus-host disease after an allogeneic stem cell transplant. This specimen was blood, taken before transplantation.

The DNA for the CDR3 is TGCGCCAGCAGCTTGGCCCCGGGACAGCACAGCTATGGCTACACCTTC. This codes for CASSLAPGQHSYGYTF. This sequence joins TRBV5-1 and TRBJ1-2; 7 bases line up with TRBD1. Looked up from germline, CDR1 is SGHRS and CDR2 is YFSETQ. The junction had 9 bases not matched to a gene; V was cut back by 0 bases and J by 4 bases. The CDR3 runs to 16 residues. Full variable domain (rest looked up from reference TRBV5-1 and TRBJ1-2): KAGVTQTPRYLIKTRGQQVTLSCSPISGHRSVSWYQQTPGQGLQFLFEYFSETQRNKGNFPGRFSGRQFSNSRSEMNVSTLELGDSALYLCASSLAPGQHSYGYTFGSGTRLTVV.